These 32 T cell receptor beta chains were sequenced from one sample in a study of spatial heterogeneity in lung cancer. Noted time point: sample taken at primary tumor resection. TCRdb reanalysed the 5' RACE reads using MiXCR and keeps one entry per CDR3 protein. The sample records some 6,900 distinct CDR3 sequences, roughly an eighth being singletons. What these receptors recognize is not known. The study's findings and limits: Tumors with more nonsynonymous mutations had more expanded intratumoral alpha and beta TCRs.

The starting material was lung tumor tissue, obtained at surgery. All receptors come from a male donor with early-stage non-small cell lung cancer.

Comment on this clonotype: A library prepared for alpha chains yielded this beta chain as an off-target read; its size is of little meaning. The rearrangement links TRBV4-2 to TRBJ2-1, with no clear D. Germline lookup yields CDR1 LGHNA and CDR2 YNFKEQ. This CDR3 comprises 12 residues. Trimming left V 1 base short and J 8 bases short, with 6 bases between. Written as DNA, the CDR3 is TGTGCCAGCAGCCAAGGGCCCGATGAGCAGTTCTTC. This encodes CASSQGPDEQFF.

This clonotype was detected ten times or more. Little can be read into the size of this beta chain, an off-target read in a library designed for alpha chains. The chain combines TRBV5-1 with TRBJ2-1, with 12 bases fitting TRBD2. Germline lookup yields CDR1 SGHRS and CDR2 YFSETQ. The CDR3 runs 16 residues. With 3 bases clipped from V and 5 bases from J, the junction kept 6 bases outside the gene matches. The CDR3 spells CASSSGLAGLDNEQFF. The CDR3 DNA reads TGCGCCAGCAGCTCGGGACTAGCGGGCCTTGACAATGAGCAGTTCTTC.

In regard to this clonotype: This beta chain is a stray read from a library made for alpha chains; its abundance is not meaningful. The CDR3: CASSLSRPPTRERSTQYF. In DNA form, the CDR3 reads TGTGCCAGCAGTTTATCGAGGCCCCCTACGCGGGAGCGAAGTACGCAGTATTTT. The J gene is TRBJ2-3, the V gene TRBV27, with 7 positions matching TRBD2. This CDR3 has 18 amino acids. The ends lost 0 bases at V and 8 bases at J; junction bases unmatched: 17. In germline, CDR1 is MNHEY, CDR2 SMNVEV (reference sequence).

This clonotype was recorded at least ten times. At one boundary the junction diverges from the germline segment, which might be a read error. For a library built for alpha chains, this beta chain is a stray read; little rests on its size. This chain connects TRBV20-1 to TRBJ2-7; no clear D gene. This CDR3 contains 14 residues. Germline-derived CDR1 and CDR2 are DFQATT and SNEGSKA (reference sequence). CDR3 sequence reads: CSAGDPQRSYEQYF. DNA for the CDR3: TGCAGTGCTGGAGACCCCCAGAGGTCCTACGAGCAGTACTTC.

This clonotype was counted between two and nine times. The library was prepared for alpha chains; this beta chain is a stray read, so its frequency means little. The chain combines TRBV7-8 with TRBJ1-5; D remains unclear. Between the trimmed V and J ends, which lost 2 bases and 3 bases, there was a span of 8 bases. The length of the CDR3 is 14 residues. The germline V gene encodes CDR1 SGHVS and CDR2 FQNEAQ. CDR3 bases: TGTGCCAGCAGCTTAAGGAGAGTCAATCAGCCCCAGCATTTT. This encodes CASSLRRVNQPQHF.

As to this clonotype: This could be a read error, since a much larger clone is one nucleotide away. As an off-target read in a library built for alpha chains, this beta chain has a frequency of little significance. V usage is TRBV7-7 and J usage is TRBJ2-7; no reliable D call. Germline V gives CDR1 SSHAT, CDR2 FNYEAQ (reference sequence). The CDR3 has 13 residues. The chain's CDR3 is CASSSGIRNEQYF. The DNA of the CDR3 is TGTGCTAGCAGCTCCGGAATTCGAAATGAGCAGTACTTC.

This clonotype was observed a few times. The library was designed around alpha chains, so this beta chain is a stray read whose abundance carries little weight. V usage is TRBV12-3 or TRBV12-4 and J usage is TRBJ2-5; D is unresolved. This CDR3 spans 12 amino acids. Trimming cost V 3 bases and J 5 bases, with 7 bases left between them. The CDR3 region has the DNA TGTGCCAGCAGTTTCGCGACGGAGACCCAGTACTTC. This sequence encodes CASSFATETQYF.

This clonotype counts as medium-sized (0.01 to 0.1%). This beta chain is an off-target read within a library intended for alpha chains, so its frequency means little. The chain joins TRBV6-5 to TRBJ1-5, with D perhaps matching TRBD1 (6 bases). V lost 4 bases, J lost 5 bases, and 15 bases lay in between. CDR1 MNHEY and CDR2 SVGAGI come from the germline V gene. The CDR3 runs 15 residues. DNA for the CDR3: TGTGCCAGCAGTTCCCCCCGGACAGCAGATCAGCCCCAGCATTTT. Encoded protein: CASSSPRTADQPQHF.

By its share, this clonotype is medium-sized. With the library built for alpha chains, this beta chain is off target and its frequency is not meaningful. J is TRBJ1-3 and V is TRBV12-3 or TRBV12-4, with 7 positions matching TRBD1. J gave up 0 bases and V 9 bases, and 8 bases lay outside the gene matches. This CDR3 spans 15 amino acids. CDR3 loop: CASRQGLTSGNTIYF. The CDR3 region has the DNA TGTGCCAGTAGACAGGGCTTAACCTCTGGAAACACCATATATTTT.

A note on this clonotype: Being off target in a library aimed at alpha chains, this beta chain has a size of little meaning. The chain is built from TRBV25-1 and TRBJ2-3; the match to TRBD2 covers 8 bases. J lost 0 bases, V lost 10 bases, and 9 bases had no gene match. The germline V gene encodes CDR1 MGHDK and CDR2 SYGVNS. The CDR3 runs 15 residues. Here the CDR3 DNA reads TGTGCCACCTCTCCCCTAGCGGGCAGCACAGATACGCAGTATTTT. Residues: CATSPLAGSTDTQYF.

Concerning this clonotype itself: A library made for alpha chains picked up this beta chain off target, so its size means little. This chain links TRBV20-1 with TRBJ2-3, with 7 bases lining up with TRBD1. With 3 bases clipped from V and 8 bases from J, the junction kept 14 bases outside the gene matches. CDR1 and CDR2 from the germline V gene are DFQATT and SNEGSKA (reference sequence). The CDR3 totals 15 residues. The CDR3 here is CSARPGQIRRGTQYF. The CDR3, as DNA: TGCAGTGCTAGGCCGGGACAGATAAGACGCGGTACGCAGTATTTT.

This clonotype was found many times. Little can be read into the size of this beta chain, an off-target read in a library designed for alpha chains. The chain employs TRBV19 and TRBJ2-7; D could derive from TRBD1 or TRBD2 (6 bases each). The CDR3 totals 13 residues. The germline V and J ends were trimmed by 1 base and 5 bases, with 9 bases remaining between them. Germline-derived CDR1 and CDR2 are LNHDA and SQIVND (reference sequence). The CDR3 bases are TGTGCCAGTAGTATAGGTGGGGGGCACGAGCAGTACTTC. Its translation is CASSIGGGHEQYF. Supplemented by reference TRBV19 and TRBJ2-7, the full variable domain reads DGGITQSPKYLFRKEGQNVTLSCEQNLNHDAMYWYRQDPGQGLRLIYYSQIVNDFQKGDIAEGYSVSREKKESFPLTVTSAQKNPTAFYLCASSIGGGHEQYFGPGTRLTVT.

Remarks on this clonotype: The size of this beta chain means little, since it is a stray read in a library made for alpha chains. The chain carries TRBV7-2 and TRBJ1-1, with 7 bases matching TRBD1. The J segment lost 4 bases and the V segment lost 5 bases, leaving 4 bases of the junction unmatched. CDR1 and CDR2 from the germline V gene are SGHTA and FQGNSA. The CDR3 loop spans 13 amino acids. Here the CDR3 DNA reads TGTGCCAGCAGCCTCCAGGGGGGCACTGAAGCTTTCTTT. Translated, it gives CASSLQGGTEAFF.

This clonotype was seen just once. This beta chain is an unintended read in a library built for alpha chains; its size means little. This rearrangement joins TRBV12-3 or TRBV12-4 to TRBJ2-7; 11 bases are shared with TRBD1. With 7 bases clipped from V and 4 bases from J, the junction kept 6 bases outside the gene matches. The CDR3 spans 14 residues. The CDR3: CASTLGQGAYEQYF. CDR3 bases: TGTGCCAGCACCCTCGGACAGGGGGCATACGAGCAGTACTTC.

This clonotype counts as medium-sized (0.01 to 0.1%). A library prepared for alpha chains yielded this beta chain as an off-target read; its size is of little meaning. V and J are TRBV25-1 and TRBJ2-2; 9 bases match TRBD1. This CDR3 comprises 17 residues. V was clipped by 6 bases and J by 7 bases; unmatched bases: 15. Germline V gene lookup returns CDR1 MGHDK and CDR2 SYGVNS. CDR3 protein: CASRQSGTGRIVGELFF. In DNA form, the CDR3 reads TGTGCCAGCAGACAATCCGGGACAGGGCGTATTGTCGGGGAGCTGTTTTTT.

This clonotype appeared many times. With the library built for alpha chains, this beta chain is off target and its frequency is not meaningful. This chain joins TRBV20-1 and TRBJ2-7; the D is unclear. The length of the CDR3 is 13 residues. V was pared by 4 bases and J by 5 bases, with 15 bases between. Looked up from germline, CDR1 is DFQATT and CDR2 is SNEGSKA (reference sequence). The CDR3: CSATPPGIDEQYF. The CDR3 nucleotides read TGCAGTGCTACCCCCCCGGGTATCGACGAGCAGTACTTC.

Many counts were recorded for this clonotype. This beta chain is an unintended read in a library built for alpha chains; its size means little. The CDR3 is CASSPGLVSYNEQFF. For the CDR3, the DNA is TGTGCCAGCAGCCCCGGACTAGTCTCCTACAATGAGCAGTTCTTC. The chain combines TRBV9 with TRBJ2-1; 7 nucleotides match TRBD2. This CDR3 is 15 amino acids long. Per germline, CDR1 SGDLS and CDR2 YYNGEE. The J segment lost 0 bases and the V segment lost 4 bases, leaving 4 bases of the junction unmatched. Combining the CDR3 with reference TRBV9 and TRBJ2-1 gives the whole variable domain DSGVTQTPKHLITATGQRVTLRCSPRSGDLSVYWYQQSLDQGLQFLIQYYNGEERAKGNILERFSAQQFPDLHSELNLSSLELGDSALYFCASSPGLVSYNEQFFGPGTRLTVL.

This clonotype was observed at least ten times. This beta chain lies outside the target of a library built for alpha chains; its clone size means little. The chain carries TRBV4-1 and TRBJ1-1; D may be TRBD1 (6 bases). V was cut by 4 bases and J by 3 bases, with 18 bases left in between. The V gene's germline CDR1 is MGHRA and CDR2 YSYEKL. This CDR3 is 16 amino acids long. In DNA form, the CDR3 reads TGCGCCAGCAGCCCGATGGGGGGGGGCTCGTACACTGAAGCTTTCTTT. It encodes CASSPMGGGSYTEAFF.

This clonotype is deemed medium-sized. This beta chain was picked up by a library intended for alpha chains and is off target, so its count carries little meaning. The rearrangement links TRBV3-1 to TRBJ2-1, with D maybe TRBD2 (6 bases). CDR1 and CDR2 (germline): LGHDT, YNNKEL (reference sequence). This CDR3 contains 15 residues. V lost 4 bases and J 9 bases, leaving 19 bases between the germline ends. The CDR3 protein is CASSRDLVGVSEQFF. The CDR3 coding sequence is TGTGCCAGCAGCCGGGACTTAGTAGGAGTTAGTGAGCAGTTCTTC.

This clonotype was seen more than once but under ten times. This beta chain is an unintended read in a library built for alpha chains; its size means little. The genes are TRBV11-3 and TRBJ2-1; 9 bases are shared with TRBD2. The germline V gene encodes CDR1 SGHNT and CDR2 YENEEA. The CDR3 totals 17 residues. The junction had 8 bases not matched to a gene; V was cut back by 2 bases and J by 3 bases. The CDR3 DNA reads TGTGCCAGCAGCTTAAGCGTTAGCGGGGGACTCTACAATGAGCAGTTCTTC. Its translation: CASSLSVSGGLYNEQFF.

For this clonotype: As an off-target read in a library built for alpha chains, this beta chain has a frequency of little significance. V and J are TRBV19 and TRBJ2-6, with 9 bases matching TRBD1. Germline-derived CDR1 and CDR2 are LNHDA and SQIVND (reference sequence). The ends lost 3 bases at V and 0 bases at J; junction bases unmatched: 6. This CDR3 contains 18 residues. CDR3 sequence (DNA): TGTGCCAGTAGTATCTCCGGGACAGGGACCTCTGGGGCCAACGTCCTGACTTTC. This translates into CASSISGTGTSGANVLTF.

This clonotype was seen many times. Little can be read into the size of this beta chain, an off-target read in a library designed for alpha chains. This sequence joins TRBV20-1 and TRBJ1-2, with D tentatively TRBD1 (5 bases). The germline V gene has CDR1 DFQATT and CDR2 SNEGSKA (reference sequence). The V gene lost 5 bases and the J gene lost 6 bases, with 10 bases spanning the gap. CDR3 size: 11 residues. The CDR3 loop reads CSAWGLNGYTF. As DNA, the CDR3 is TGCAGTGCTTGGGGCTTGAATGGCTACACCTTC.

In this sample, this clonotype is large. Because this beta chain is a stray read in a library intended to capture alpha chains, its abundance should not be given much weight. V is TRBV7-9 and J is TRBJ1-5, with D perhaps TRBD1 (5 bases). The CDR3 loop spans 14 amino acids. V was cut by 4 bases and J by 0 bases, with 7 bases left in between. From germline, CDR1 is SEHNR and CDR2 FQNEAQ (reference sequence). The CDR3: CASSSTASNQPQHF. The CDR3 nucleotides are TGTGCCAGCAGCTCGACAGCTAGCAATCAGCCCCAGCATTTT.

By share, this clonotype ranks as medium-sized. For a library built for alpha chains, this beta chain is a stray read; little rests on its size. The chain has TRBV12-3 or TRBV12-4 and TRBJ2-2; D is unclear. Between the trimmed V and J ends, which lost 1 base and 3 bases, there was a span of 15 bases. This CDR3 is built from 17 residues. This CDR3 reads CASSLGSSRADTGELFF. CDR3 nucleotides: TGTGCCAGCAGTTTAGGGTCGTCACGGGCGGACACCGGGGAGCTGTTTTTT.

This clonotype was counted a few times. This beta chain came through as a stray read in a library set up for alpha chains, and its size says little. V usage is TRBV2 and J usage is TRBJ1-1, with 7 bases matching TRBD1. Germline values: CDR1 SNHLY, CDR2 FYNNEI. The CDR3 is 14 amino acids. Trimming cost V 5 bases and J 6 bases; bases outside gene matches: 9. The CDR3 here is CASSSGQRSSEAFF. CDR3 coding DNA: TGTGCCAGCAGTTCGGGACAGCGATCTTCTGAAGCTTTCTTT.

This clonotype is labeled medium-sized. A library prepared for alpha chains yielded this beta chain as an off-target read; its size is of little meaning. The V gene is TRBV7-9, the J gene TRBJ1-2; D uncertain. Trimming removed 0 bases at V and 2 bases at J, with 7 bases between. CDR1 SEHNR and CDR2 FQNEAQ come from the germline V gene (reference sequence). CDR3 length: 14 amino acids. The DNA of the CDR3 is TGTGCCAGCAGCTTAGCAGGAGACAACTATGGCTACACCTTC. This translates into CASSLAGDNYGYTF.

As to this clonotype: A library prepared for alpha chains yielded this beta chain as an off-target read; its size is of little meaning. V usage is TRBV7-2 and J usage is TRBJ1-3; 12 bases line up with TRBD1. This CDR3 is 14 amino acids long. Germline CDR1 reads SGHTA; CDR2 reads FQGNSA. V shed 8 bases and J 8 bases; nucleotides not matched to a gene: 7. Here the CDR3 DNA reads TGTGCCAGCGGTGACGGGACAGGGGGCCACACCATATATTTT. This translates into CASGDGTGGHTIYF. The complete variable domain, with remaining parts taken from reference TRBV7-2 and TRBJ1-3, reads GAGVSQSPSNKVTEKGKDVELRCDPISGHTALYWYRQSLGQGLEFLIYFQGNSAPDKSGLPSDRFSAERTGGSVSTLTIQRTQQEDSAVYLCASGDGTGGHTIYFGEGSWLTVV.

This clonotype was detected ten times or more. Little can be read into the size of this beta chain, an off-target read in a library designed for alpha chains. The chain uses TRBV3-1 and TRBJ1-5; no clear D. Between the trimmed V and J ends, which lost 2 bases and 5 bases, there was a span of 10 bases. The CDR3 has 14 residues. From germline, CDR1 is LGHDT and CDR2 YNNKEL (reference sequence). The CDR3 nucleotides read TGTGCCAGCAGCCAATACGGTTGGGATCAGCCCCAGCATTTT. Translated, it gives CASSQYGWDQPQHF.

This clonotype is medium-sized in the sample. This beta chain is an unintended read in a library built for alpha chains; its size means little. This rearrangement joins TRBV6-5 to TRBJ2-1, with D tentatively TRBD2 (7 bases). CDR1 and CDR2 (germline): MNHEY, SVGAGI. V was shortened by 3 bases and J by 4 bases, with 13 bases between the two germline ends. There are 15 residues in the CDR3. For the CDR3, the DNA is TGTGCCAGCAGTTATCAAGGGGGGGTGTACAATGAGCAGTTCTTC. It translates to CASSYQGGVYNEQFF.

This clonotype was counted at least ten times. Because the library targeted alpha chains, this beta chain is an off-target read whose size means little. The genes are TRBV20-1 and TRBJ2-3, with 10 nucleotides matching TRBD2. The junction had 4 bases not matched to a gene; V was cut back by 4 bases and J by 3 bases. Per the germline V gene, CDR1 is DFQATT and CDR2 is SNEGSKA (reference sequence). This CDR3 is built from 14 residues. The CDR3, as DNA: TGCAGTGCTACTAGCGGGAGCAGGACAGATACGCAGTATTTT. Translation gives CSATSGSRTDTQYF.

Comment on this clonotype: Since the library was made to target alpha chains, this beta chain is a stray read and its abundance is not meaningful. The chain joins TRBV24-1 to TRBJ2-1; TRBD1 or TRBD2 may be the D gene (6 bases each). CDR3 length: 15 amino acids. V lost 3 bases and J 6 bases, leaving 14 bases between the germline ends. Germline V CDR1 and CDR2: KGHDR, SFDVKD. Here the CDR3 reads CATSDGGQGINEQFF. In DNA form, the CDR3 reads TGTGCCACCAGTGATGGAGGGCAGGGGATCAATGAGCAGTTCTTC.

This clonotype was seen at least ten times. This beta chain appears as a stray read in a library generated for alpha chains; its size is not informative. The gene calls are TRBV18 and TRBJ1-5; 8 bases agree with TRBD1. After removal of 3 bases from V and 5 bases from J, the junction contained 0 bases not matched to a gene. CDR1 and CDR2 from the germline V gene are KGHSH and LQKENI. The CDR3 is made up of 13 amino acids. In nucleotides, the CDR3 is TGTGCCAGCTCACCGGACAGGGATCAGCCCCAGCATTTT. The encoded protein is CASSPDRDQPQHF.